This paragraph reports one TCR beta chain. Its antigen is currently not known. No base quality values were provided; no much bigger clone lies one nucleotide off. TCR CDR3 regions were amplified from genomic DNA by multiplex PCR using the deep immunoSEQ assay. Genomic DNA extracted from each cell subset was distributed evenly over all wells of several immunoSEQ 96-well plates, and each plate served as one replicate. For sorted subsets, approximately 190 ng genomic DNA, equal to about 30,000 T cell genomes, was loaded into each replicate PCR. Purified libraries were measured with a Qubit 3.0 fluorometer, size-checked on a Bioanalyzer 2100, and measured again with the KAPA Library Quantification kit. Every immunoSEQ 96-well plate was sequenced on a dedicated single-read 150-cycle Illumina NextSeq 550 flow cell. In the authors' own workflow: Because the immunoSEQ output included only junctional sequences and no quality scores, the filtering could not be the same as the filtering used for full-length reads. To assign V/J genes and CDR3, sequences were annotated against IMGT germline references using PyIR, a Python wrapper for IgBLAST v1.9. Reads were removed for weak V/J assignments (E-value above 1e-6), missing CDR3, stop codons, out-of-frame junctions, or ambiguous translated residues. A V3J clonotype was defined by an identical inferred V gene, J gene, and CDR3 amino acid sequence. To compute the percentage overlap between repertoires, the number of shared unique clonotypes was divided by the size of the smaller repertoire. Richness of each repertoire was evaluated using RTK rarefaction, the Chao1 estimator, and Recon v2.1 estimates of unobserved clonotypes. For all TCRbeta clonotypes obtained by the gDNA method from several donors, generation probabilities were computed with OLGA. Sourced from immuneACCESS, this table was stored by TCRdb with only in-frame sequences that have V and J called. A share of the clones is absent; for the studies checked, an unresolved V gene accounts for under half, and the remainder has no known explanation. Clone size and the V and J calls come from that table; the DNA yielded D and trimming. Present in this sample are roughly 1 million clones, approximately 70% of which were seen just once. Of the sample, around 1.5% is held by the ten largest clones.

Donors were healthy HIV-negative adults with no recently reported acute infections or vaccinations. Every donor was a Caucasian adult residing in Nashville, Tennessee, USA. CD4+ T cells were enriched by magnetic negative selection; naive cells were then positively selected on CD45RA, and the negative fraction formed the memory subset. Blood was collected by leukapheresis, and PBMCs were isolated by Ficoll-Histopaque density gradient centrifugation and then cryopreserved in liquid nitrogen vapor phase. Analytical flow cytometry was used to check the purity and quantity of each magnetically sorted T cell population. Each sorted fraction had its genomic DNA isolated and then quantified by UV absorbance on a Nanodrop 2000c. The data belong to a study of shared clonotypes between healthy human individuals (TCRdb year 2020). General notes on the study: Three men and a couple of women, aged 18 to 49 years, made up the cohort. For each donor, CD4 naive and CD4 memory were each given three plates, CD8 naive was given two plates, and CD8 memory was given one plate. To estimate repertoire size and how much clonotype sharing occurs between individuals, the study deeply sequenced the blood TCR repertoires of roughly 5 healthy adults. To increase sequencing depth and limit assay-specific biases, TCR repertoire library preparation and sequencing were carried out by different laboratories using diverse techniques. Each donor's leukapheresis produced roughly between about 0.8 and 8.9 billion PBMCs.

On the study overall, not on this receptor specifically: Naive subsets generally had larger estimated clonotype richness than memory subsets did. Higher generation probabilities were observed for clonotypes shared by all four sorted-subset donors than for non-shared clonotypes. The genetic and exposure-history diversity represented was limited by the small number of donors. Sharing across four donors was observed for approximately 5% of naive CD4, about 3.2% of naive CD8, about 2.3% of memory CD4, and about 0.39% of memory CD8 clonotypes. Rarefaction of sorted-subset datasets indicated incomplete sequencing despite the large sequencing depth. Sampling was restricted to blood, and TCR repertoires in tissues likely differ from the TCR repertoires found in blood. Pairwise subsampling indicated that sequencing depth was expected to affect the degree of clonotype sharing among donors.

Sequenced input: memory CD4+ T cells sorted from blood. According to the study, the label for this sample's cell subset or site signals: CD45RA-negative fraction. The clonotype comes from a man between 18 and 29 years old in good health.

The nucleotides are TGTGCCAGCAGCACACGGGACAGGGTCGGCACTGAAGCTTTCTTT. Its protein reads: CASSTRDRVGTEAFF. This sequence uses TRBV13 and TRBJ1-1; 9 of the junction bases match TRBD1. Spanning cysteine to phenylalanine, the CDR3 consists of 15 amino acids. Only the CDR3 DNA is retained, 45 bases long and in frame from the first base. In the germline V gene (reference sequence), CDR1 corresponds to PRHDT and CDR2 to FYEKMQ. V loses 5 bases at its end and J loses 4 bases; junction bases beyond the gene matches: 8.